One T cell receptor (beta chain) is described in this entry. This sample is drawn from a study of CD8 T cells in Susac syndrome. Healthy donors constituted the control group, matched for age and sex. RNA in amounts of roughly 0.5 to 1 ug was reverse transcribed with random hexamers. A multiplex approach, immunoSEQ multiplex PCR, amplified TCR beta CDR3 across 54 Vbeta and 13 Jbeta. One entry per CDR3 protein results from TCRdb running MiXCR on the immunoSEQ multiplex PCR reads. The data show approximately 150,000 distinct CDR3 sequences, around 95% seen once. This CDR3 comprises 12 residues. Between the trimmed V and J ends, which lost 6 bases and 16 bases, there was a span of 16 bases. The germline gives CDR1 MDHEN, CDR2 SYDVKM.

V is TRBV28 and J is TRBJ1-6; D remains unclear. The sequencing sample was made of CD4+ T cells from PBMCs. The sequence came from a human donor in good health. CDR3 coding DNA: TGTGCCAGCAGATTGAGCAGTGAGGTACTCCACTTT. Its protein product is CASRLSSEVLHF.